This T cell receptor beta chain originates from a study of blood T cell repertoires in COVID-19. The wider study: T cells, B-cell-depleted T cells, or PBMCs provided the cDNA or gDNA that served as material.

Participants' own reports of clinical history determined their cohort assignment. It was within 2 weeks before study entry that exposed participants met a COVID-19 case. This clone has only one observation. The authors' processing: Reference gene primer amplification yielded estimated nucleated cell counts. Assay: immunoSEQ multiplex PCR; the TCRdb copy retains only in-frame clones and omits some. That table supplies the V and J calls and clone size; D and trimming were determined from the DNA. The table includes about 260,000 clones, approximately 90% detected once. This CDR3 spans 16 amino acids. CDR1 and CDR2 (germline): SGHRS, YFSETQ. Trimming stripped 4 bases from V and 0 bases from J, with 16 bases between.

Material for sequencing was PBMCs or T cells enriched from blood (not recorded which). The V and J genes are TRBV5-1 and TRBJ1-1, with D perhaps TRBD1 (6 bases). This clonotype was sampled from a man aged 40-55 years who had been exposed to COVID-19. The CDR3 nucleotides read TGCGCCAGCAGCCCCGGGACAACCTATATGAACACTGAAGCTTTCTTT. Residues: CASSPGTTYMNTEAFF. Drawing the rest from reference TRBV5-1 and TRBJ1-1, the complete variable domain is KAGVTQTPRYLIKTRGQQVTLSCSPISGHRSVSWYQQTPGQGLQFLFEYFSETQRNKGNFPGRFSGRQFSNSRSEMNVSTLELGDSALYLCASSPGTTYMNTEAFFGQGTRLTVV.